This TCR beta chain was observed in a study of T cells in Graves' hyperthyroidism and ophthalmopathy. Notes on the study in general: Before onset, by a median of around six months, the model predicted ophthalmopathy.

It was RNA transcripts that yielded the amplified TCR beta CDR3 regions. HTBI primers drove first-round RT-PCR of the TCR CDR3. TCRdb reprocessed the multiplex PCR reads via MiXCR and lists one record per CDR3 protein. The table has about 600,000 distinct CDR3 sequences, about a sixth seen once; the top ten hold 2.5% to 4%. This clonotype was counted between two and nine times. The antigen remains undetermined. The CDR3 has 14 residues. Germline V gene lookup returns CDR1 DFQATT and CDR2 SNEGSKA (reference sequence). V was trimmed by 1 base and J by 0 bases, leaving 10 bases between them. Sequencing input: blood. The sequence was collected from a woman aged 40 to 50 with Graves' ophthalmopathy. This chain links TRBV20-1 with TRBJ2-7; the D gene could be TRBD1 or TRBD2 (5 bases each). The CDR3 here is CSARVHGTSYEQYF. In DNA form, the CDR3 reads TGCAGTGCTAGAGTTCATGGGACCTCCTACGAGCAGTACTTC.